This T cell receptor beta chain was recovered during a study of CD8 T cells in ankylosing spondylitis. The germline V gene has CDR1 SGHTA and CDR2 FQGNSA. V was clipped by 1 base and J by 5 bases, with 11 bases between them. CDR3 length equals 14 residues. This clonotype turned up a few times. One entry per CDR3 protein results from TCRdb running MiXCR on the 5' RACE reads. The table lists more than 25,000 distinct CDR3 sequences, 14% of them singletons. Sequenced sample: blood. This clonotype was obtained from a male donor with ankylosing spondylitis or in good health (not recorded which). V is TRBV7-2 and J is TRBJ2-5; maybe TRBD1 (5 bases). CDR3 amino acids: CASSLDSGRETQYF. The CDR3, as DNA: TGTGCCAGCAGCTTAGATTCAGGGCGGGAGACCCAGTACTTC.